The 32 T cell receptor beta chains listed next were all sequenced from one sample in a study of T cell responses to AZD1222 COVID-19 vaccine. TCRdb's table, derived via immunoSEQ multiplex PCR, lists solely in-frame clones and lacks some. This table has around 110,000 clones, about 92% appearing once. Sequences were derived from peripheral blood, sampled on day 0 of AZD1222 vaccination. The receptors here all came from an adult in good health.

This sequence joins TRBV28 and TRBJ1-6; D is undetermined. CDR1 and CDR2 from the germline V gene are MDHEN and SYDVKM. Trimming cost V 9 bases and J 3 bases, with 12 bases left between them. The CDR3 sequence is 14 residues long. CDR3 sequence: CASGKGNYNSPLHF. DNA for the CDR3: TGTGCCAGTGGGAAAGGGAACTATAATTCACCCCTCCACTTT.

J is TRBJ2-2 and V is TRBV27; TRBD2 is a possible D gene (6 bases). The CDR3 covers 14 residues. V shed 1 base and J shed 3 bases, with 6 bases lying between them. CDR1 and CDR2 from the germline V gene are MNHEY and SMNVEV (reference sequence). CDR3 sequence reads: CASSLWRDTGELFF. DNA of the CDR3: TGTGCCAGCAGTTTATGGAGGGACACCGGGGAGCTGTTTTTT.

The CDR3 bases are TGTGCCAGCAGTTCCCCCTCTGGTTGGTCAGTGAATGAAAAACTGTTTTTT. The encoded protein is CASSSPSGWSVNEKLFF. V is TRBV28 and J is TRBJ1-4; D uncertain. Germline V lookup: CDR1 MDHEN, CDR2 SYDVKM. This CDR3 is 17 amino acids long. V lost 4 bases and J lost 5, with 20 bases in between.

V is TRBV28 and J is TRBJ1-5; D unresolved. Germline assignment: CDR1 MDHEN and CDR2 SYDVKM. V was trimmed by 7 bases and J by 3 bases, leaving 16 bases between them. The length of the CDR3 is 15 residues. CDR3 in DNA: TGTGCCAGCACCCGACGATCTGGAGTCAATCAGCCCCAGCATTTT. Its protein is CASTRRSGVNQPQHF. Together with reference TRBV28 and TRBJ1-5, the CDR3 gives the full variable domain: DVKVTQSSRYLVKRTGEKVFLECVQDMDHENMFWYRQDPGLGLRLIYFSYDVKMKEKGDIPEGYSVSREKKERFSLILESASTNQTSMYLCASTRRSGVNQPQHFGDGTRLSIL.

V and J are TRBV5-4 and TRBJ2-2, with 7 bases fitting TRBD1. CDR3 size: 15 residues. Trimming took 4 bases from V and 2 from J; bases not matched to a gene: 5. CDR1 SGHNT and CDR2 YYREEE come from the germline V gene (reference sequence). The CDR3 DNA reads TGTGCCAGCAGCCAGGGACAGCCAAACACCGGGGAGCTGTTTTTT. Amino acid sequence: CASSQGQPNTGELFF. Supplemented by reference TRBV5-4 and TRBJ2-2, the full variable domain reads ETGVTQSPTHLIKTRGQQVTLRCSSQSGHNTVSWYQQALGQGPQFIFQYYREEENGRGNFPPRFSGLQFPNYSSELNVNALELDDSALYLCASSQGQPNTGELFFGEGSRLTVL.

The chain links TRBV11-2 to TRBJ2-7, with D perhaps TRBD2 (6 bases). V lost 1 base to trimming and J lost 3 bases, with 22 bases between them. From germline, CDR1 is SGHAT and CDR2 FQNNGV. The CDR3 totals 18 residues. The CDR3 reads CASSLAFAGSGSGYEQYF. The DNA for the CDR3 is TGTGCCAGCAGCTTAGCTTTCGCGGGATCGGGGAGCGGCTACGAGCAGTACTTC.

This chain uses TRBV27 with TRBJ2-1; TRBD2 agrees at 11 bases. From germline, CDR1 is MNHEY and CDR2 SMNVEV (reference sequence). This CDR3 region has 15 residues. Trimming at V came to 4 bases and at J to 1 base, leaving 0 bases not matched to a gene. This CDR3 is CASSSSGGSYNEQFF. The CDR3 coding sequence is TGTGCCAGCAGTTCTAGCGGGGGGTCCTACAATGAGCAGTTCTTC.

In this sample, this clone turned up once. The CDR3 DNA sequence: TGTGCCAGTCGGCGGGACAGGGGGTACACCGGGGAGCTGTTTTTT. Protein product: CASRRDRGYTGELFF. The V gene is TRBV7-8, the J gene TRBJ2-2; 11 positions match TRBD1. Germline lookup yields CDR1 SGHVS and CDR2 FQNEAQ. The ends lost 9 bases at V and 3 bases at J; junction bases unmatched: 6. The CDR3 consists of 15 residues. Using reference TRBV7-8 and TRBJ2-2 for the parts outside the CDR3, the full variable domain is GAGVSQSPRYKVAKRGQDVALRCDPISGHVSLFWYQQALGQGPEFLTYFQNEAQLDKSGLPSDRFFAERPEGSVSTLKIQRTQQEDSAVYLCASRRDRGYTGELFFGEGSRLTVL.

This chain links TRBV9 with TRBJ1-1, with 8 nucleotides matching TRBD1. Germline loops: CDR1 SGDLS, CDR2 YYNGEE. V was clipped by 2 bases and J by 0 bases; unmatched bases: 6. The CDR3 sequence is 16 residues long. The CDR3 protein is CASSVGTGLMNTEAFF. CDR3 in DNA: TGTGCCAGCAGCGTCGGGACAGGATTAATGAACACTGAAGCTTTCTTT.

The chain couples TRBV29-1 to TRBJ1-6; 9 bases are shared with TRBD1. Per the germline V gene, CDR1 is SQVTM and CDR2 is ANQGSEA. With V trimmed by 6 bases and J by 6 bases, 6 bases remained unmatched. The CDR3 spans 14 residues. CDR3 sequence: CSVTTGGSNSPLHF. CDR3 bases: TGCAGCGTCACAACAGGGGGCAGTAATTCACCCCTCCACTTT.

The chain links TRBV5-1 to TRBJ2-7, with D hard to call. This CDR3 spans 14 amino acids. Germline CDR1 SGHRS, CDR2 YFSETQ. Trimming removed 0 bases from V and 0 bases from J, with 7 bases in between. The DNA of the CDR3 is TGCGCCAGCAGCTTGGTGGCAGTCTCCTACGAGCAGTACTTC. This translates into CASSLVAVSYEQYF.

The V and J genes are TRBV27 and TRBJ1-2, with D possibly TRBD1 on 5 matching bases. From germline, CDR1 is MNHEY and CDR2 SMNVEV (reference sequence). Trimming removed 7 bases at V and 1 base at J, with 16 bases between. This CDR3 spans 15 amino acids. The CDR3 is CASTHRRGDNYGYTF. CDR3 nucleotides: TGTGCCAGCACACACCGGCGGGGGGATAACTATGGCTACACCTTC.

Here the CDR3 DNA reads TGTGCCAGCAGCTTCGCAGTGAACACTGAAGCTTTCTTT. Its protein product is CASSFAVNTEAFF. The chain recombines TRBV11-3 with TRBJ1-1; D gene unclear. CDR3 size: 13 residues. Germline V gene lookup returns CDR1 SGHNT and CDR2 YENEEA. Trimming shortened V by 3 bases and J by 0 bases, and 5 bases separated the two germline ends.

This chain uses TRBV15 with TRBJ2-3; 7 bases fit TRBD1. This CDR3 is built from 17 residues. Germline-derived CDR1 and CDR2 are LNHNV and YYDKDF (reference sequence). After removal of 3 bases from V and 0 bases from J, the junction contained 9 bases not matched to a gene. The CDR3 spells CATSRSTGELSTDTQYF. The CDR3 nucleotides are TGTGCCACCAGCAGGAGCACAGGGGAACTGAGCACAGATACGCAGTATTTT. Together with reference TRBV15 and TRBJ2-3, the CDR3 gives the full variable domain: DAMVIQNPRYQVTQFGKPVTLSCSQTLNHNVMYWYQQKSSQAPKLLFHYYDKDFNNEADTPDNFQSRRPNTSFCFLDIRSPGLGDTAMYLCATSRSTGELSTDTQYFGPGTRLTVL.

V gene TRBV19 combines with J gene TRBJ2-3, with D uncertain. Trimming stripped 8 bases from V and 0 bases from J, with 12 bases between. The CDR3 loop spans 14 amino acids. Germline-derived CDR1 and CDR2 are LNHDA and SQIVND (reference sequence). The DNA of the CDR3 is TGTGCCAGTCGTACCCGGCGGAGCACAGATACGCAGTATTTT. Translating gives CASRTRRSTDTQYF.

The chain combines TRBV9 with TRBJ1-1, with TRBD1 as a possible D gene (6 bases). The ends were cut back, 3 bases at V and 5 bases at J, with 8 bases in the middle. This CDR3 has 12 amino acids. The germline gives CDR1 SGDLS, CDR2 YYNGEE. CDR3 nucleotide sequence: TGTGCCAGCAGCGGTCAGGGGACTGAAGCTTTCTTT. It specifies CASSGQGTEAFF.

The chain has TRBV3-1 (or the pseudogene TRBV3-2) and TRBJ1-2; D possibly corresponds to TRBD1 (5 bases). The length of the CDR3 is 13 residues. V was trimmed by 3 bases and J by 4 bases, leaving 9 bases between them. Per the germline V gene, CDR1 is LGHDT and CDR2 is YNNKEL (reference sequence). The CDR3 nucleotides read TGTGCCAGCAGCCATTTACAGGCCTATGGCTACACCTTC. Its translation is CASSHLQAYGYTF.

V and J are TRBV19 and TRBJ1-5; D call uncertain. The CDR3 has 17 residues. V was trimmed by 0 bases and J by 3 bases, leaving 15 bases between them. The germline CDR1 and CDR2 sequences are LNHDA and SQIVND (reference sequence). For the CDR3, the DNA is TGTGCCAGTAGTATAGACAAGGGCGAAGGCATCAATCAGCCCCAGCATTTT. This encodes CASSIDKGEGINQPQHF.

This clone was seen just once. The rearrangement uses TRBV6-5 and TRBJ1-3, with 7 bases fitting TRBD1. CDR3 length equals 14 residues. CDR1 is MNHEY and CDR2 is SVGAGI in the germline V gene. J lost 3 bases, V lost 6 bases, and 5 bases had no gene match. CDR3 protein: CASSGDRVGNTIYF. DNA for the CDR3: TGTGCCAGCAGCGGAGACAGGGTTGGAAACACCATATATTTT.

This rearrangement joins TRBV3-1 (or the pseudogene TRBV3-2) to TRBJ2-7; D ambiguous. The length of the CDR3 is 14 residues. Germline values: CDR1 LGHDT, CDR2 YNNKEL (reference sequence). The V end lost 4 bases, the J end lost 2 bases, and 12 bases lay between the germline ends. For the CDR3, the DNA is TGTGCCAGCAGCCCTCCCCTAAATACCTACGAGCAGTACTTC. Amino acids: CASSPPLNTYEQYF.

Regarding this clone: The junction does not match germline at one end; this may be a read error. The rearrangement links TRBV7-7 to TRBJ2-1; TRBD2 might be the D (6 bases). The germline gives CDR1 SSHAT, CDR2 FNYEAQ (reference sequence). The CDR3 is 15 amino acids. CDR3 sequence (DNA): TGTGCTAGCAGCTTAGGGGTTAGCGGTTACAATGAGCAGTTCTTC. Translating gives CASSLGVSGYNEQFF.

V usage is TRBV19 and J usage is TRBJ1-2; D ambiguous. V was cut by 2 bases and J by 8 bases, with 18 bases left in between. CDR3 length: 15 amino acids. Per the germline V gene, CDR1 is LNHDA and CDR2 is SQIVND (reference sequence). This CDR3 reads CASSIRQAESRGYTF. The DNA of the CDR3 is TGTGCCAGTAGTATACGGCAGGCTGAGTCTCGAGGCTACACCTTC.

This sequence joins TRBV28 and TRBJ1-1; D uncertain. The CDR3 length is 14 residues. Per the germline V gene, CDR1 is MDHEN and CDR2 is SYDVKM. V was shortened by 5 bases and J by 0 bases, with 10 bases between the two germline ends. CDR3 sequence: CASSGLWMNTEAFF. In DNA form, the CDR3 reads TGTGCCAGCAGTGGCCTTTGGATGAACACTGAAGCTTTCTTT.

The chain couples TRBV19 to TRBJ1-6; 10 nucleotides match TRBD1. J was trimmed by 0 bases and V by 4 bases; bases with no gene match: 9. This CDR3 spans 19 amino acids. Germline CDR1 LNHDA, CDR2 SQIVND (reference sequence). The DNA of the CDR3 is TGTGCCAGTAGTACGGACAGGGGGATATATCGCTCCTATAATTCACCCCTCCACTTT. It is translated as CASSTDRGIYRSYNSPLHF.

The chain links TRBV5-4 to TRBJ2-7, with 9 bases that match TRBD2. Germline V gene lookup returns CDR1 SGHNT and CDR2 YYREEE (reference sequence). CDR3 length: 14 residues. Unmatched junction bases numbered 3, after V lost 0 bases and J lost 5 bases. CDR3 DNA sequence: TGTGCCAGCAGCTTGGAGGCTAGCGGGAACGAGCAGTACTTC. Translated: CASSLEASGNEQYF.

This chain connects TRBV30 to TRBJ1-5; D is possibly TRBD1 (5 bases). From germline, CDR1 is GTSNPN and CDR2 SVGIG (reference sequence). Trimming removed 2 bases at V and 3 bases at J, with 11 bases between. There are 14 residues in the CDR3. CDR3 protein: CAWSTTGFNQPQHF. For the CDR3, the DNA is TGTGCCTGGAGTACCACAGGTTTCAATCAGCCCCAGCATTTT.

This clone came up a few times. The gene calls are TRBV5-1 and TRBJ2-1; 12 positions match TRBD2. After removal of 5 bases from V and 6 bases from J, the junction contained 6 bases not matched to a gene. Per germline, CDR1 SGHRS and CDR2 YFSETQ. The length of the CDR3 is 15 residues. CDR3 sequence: CASSRLAGVGNEQFF. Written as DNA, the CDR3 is TGCGCCAGCAGTCGACTAGCGGGAGTCGGCAATGAGCAGTTCTTC.

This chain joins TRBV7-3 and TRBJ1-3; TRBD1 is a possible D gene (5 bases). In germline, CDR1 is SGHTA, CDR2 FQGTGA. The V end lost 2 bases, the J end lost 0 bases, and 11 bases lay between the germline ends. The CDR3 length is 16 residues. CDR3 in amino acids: CASSLLQENSGNTIYF. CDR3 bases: TGTGCCAGCAGCTTATTACAGGAAAACTCTGGAAACACCATATATTTT.

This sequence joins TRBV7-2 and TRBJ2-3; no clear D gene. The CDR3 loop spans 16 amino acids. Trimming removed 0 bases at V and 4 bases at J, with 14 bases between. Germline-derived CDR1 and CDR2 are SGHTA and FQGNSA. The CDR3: CASSLAYDHSPDTQYF. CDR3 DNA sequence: TGTGCCAGCAGCTTAGCTTATGACCATTCCCCAGATACGCAGTATTTT.

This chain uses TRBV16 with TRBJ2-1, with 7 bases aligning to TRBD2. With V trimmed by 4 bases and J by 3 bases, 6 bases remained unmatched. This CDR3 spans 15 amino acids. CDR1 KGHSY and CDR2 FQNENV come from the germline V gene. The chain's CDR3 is CASSRARGSYNEQFF. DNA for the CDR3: TGTGCCAGCAGCCGTGCTCGCGGGAGCTACAATGAGCAGTTCTTC.

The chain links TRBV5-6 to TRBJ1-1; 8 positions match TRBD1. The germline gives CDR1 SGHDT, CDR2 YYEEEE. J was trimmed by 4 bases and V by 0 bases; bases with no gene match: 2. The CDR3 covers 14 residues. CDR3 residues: CASSLGRGLTEAFF. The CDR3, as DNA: TGTGCCAGCAGCTTGGGCAGGGGGCTCACTGAAGCTTTCTTT.

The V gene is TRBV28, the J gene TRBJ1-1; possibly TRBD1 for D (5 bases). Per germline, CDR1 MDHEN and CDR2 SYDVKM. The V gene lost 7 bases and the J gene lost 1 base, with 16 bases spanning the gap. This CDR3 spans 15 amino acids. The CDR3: CASNEVGARNTEAFF. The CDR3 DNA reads TGTGCCAGCAACGAGGTCGGGGCACGGAACACTGAAGCTTTCTTT.